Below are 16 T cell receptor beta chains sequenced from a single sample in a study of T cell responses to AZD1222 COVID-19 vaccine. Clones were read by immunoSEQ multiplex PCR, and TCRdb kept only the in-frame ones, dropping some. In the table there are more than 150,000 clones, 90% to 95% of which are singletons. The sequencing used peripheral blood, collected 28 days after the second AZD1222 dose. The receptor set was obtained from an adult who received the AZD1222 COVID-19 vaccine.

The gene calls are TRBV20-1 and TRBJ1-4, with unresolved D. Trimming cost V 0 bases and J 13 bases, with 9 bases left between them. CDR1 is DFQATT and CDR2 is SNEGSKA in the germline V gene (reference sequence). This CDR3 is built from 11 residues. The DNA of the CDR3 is TGCAGTGCTAGAGAAGCACTAAGACTGTTTTTT. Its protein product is CSAREALRLFF.

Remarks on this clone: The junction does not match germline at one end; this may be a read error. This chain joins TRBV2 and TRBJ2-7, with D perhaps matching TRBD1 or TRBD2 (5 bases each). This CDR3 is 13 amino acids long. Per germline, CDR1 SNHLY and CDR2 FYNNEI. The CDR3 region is CASREGTPGEQYF. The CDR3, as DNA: TGTGCCAGCAGGGAAGGGACCCCAGGGGAGCAGTACTTC.

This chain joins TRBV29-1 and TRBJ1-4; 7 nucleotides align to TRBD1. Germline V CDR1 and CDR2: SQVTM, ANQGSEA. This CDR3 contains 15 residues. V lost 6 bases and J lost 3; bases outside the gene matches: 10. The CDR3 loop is CSVTISGTANEKLFF. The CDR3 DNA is TGCAGCGTCACGATTTCCGGGACAGCTAATGAAAAACTGTTTTTT.

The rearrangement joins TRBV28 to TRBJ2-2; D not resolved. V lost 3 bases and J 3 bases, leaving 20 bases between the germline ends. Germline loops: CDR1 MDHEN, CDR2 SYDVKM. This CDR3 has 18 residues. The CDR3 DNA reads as TGTGCCAGCAGTTTCCGACCCCGCGTTTCCTACGACACCGGGGAGCTGTTTTTT. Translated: CASSFRPRVSYDTGELFF.

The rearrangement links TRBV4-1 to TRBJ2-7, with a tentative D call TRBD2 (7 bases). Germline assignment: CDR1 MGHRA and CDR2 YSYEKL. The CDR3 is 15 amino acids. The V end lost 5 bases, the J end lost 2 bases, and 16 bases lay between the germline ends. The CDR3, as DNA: TGCGCCAGCAGCAGGGAGGGGGGACCACCCTACGAGCAGTACTTC. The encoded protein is CASSREGGPPYEQYF.

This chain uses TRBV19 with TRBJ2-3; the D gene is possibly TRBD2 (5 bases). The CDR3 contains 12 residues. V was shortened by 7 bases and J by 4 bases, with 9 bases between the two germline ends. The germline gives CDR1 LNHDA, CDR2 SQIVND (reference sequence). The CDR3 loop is CASTASSDTQYF. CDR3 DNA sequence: TGTGCCAGTACGGCTAGCTCAGATACGCAGTATTTT.

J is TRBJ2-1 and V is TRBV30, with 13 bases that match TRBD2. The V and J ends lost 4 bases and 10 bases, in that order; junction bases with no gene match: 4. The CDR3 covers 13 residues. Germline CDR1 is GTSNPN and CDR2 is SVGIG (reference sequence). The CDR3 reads CAWTGLAGVEQFF. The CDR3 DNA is TGTGCCTGGACCGGACTAGCGGGAGTCGAGCAGTTCTTC.

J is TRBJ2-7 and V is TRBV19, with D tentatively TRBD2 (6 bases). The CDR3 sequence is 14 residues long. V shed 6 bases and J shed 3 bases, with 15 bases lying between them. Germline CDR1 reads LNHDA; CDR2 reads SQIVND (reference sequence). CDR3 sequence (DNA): TGTGCCAGTAGGCGGGACTCGGCCGTCTACGAGCAGTACTTC. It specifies CASRRDSAVYEQYF.

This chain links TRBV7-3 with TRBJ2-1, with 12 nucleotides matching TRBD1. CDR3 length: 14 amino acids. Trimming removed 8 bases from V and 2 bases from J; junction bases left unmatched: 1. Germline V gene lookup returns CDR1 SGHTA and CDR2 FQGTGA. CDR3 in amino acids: CASGTGGPYNEQFF. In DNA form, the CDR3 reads TGTGCCAGCGGGACAGGGGGCCCCTACAATGAGCAGTTCTTC. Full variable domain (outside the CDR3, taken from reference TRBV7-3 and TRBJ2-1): GAGVSQTPSNKVTEKGKYVELRCDPISGHTALYWYRQSLGQGPEFLIYFQGTGAADDSGLPNDRFFAVRPEGSVSTLKIQRTERGDSAVYLCASGTGGPYNEQFFGPGTRLTVL.

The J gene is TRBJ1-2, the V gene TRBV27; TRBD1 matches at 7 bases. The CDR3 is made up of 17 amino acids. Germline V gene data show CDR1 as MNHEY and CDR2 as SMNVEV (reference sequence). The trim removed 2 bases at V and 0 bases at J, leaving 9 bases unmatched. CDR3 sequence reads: CASSLASNRGANYGYTF. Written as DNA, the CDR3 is TGTGCCAGCAGTTTAGCATCCAACAGGGGTGCTAACTATGGCTACACCTTC.

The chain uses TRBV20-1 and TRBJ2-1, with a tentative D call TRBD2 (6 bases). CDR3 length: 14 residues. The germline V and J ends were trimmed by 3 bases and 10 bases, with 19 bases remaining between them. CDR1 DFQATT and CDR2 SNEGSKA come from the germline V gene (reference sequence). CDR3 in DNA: TGCAGTGCTAGTCTTTCTGGGTTTGGGGGGGAGCAGTTCTTC. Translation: CSASLSGFGGEQFF.

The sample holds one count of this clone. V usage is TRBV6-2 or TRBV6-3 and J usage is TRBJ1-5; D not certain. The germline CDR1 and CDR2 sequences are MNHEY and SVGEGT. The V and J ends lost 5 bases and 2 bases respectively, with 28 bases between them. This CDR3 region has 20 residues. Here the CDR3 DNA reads TGTGCCAGCAGTAAAGACGAGGGTTGGAGTGTGGTAAGGGGCAATCAGCCCCAGCATTTT. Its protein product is CASSKDEGWSVVRGNQPQHF.

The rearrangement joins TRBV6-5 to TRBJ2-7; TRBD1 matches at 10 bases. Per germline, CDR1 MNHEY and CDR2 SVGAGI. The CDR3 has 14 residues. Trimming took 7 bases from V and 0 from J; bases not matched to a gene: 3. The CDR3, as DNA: TGTGCCAGCAAGGGGACAGGGGACTCCTACGAGCAGTACTTC. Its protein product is CASKGTGDSYEQYF.

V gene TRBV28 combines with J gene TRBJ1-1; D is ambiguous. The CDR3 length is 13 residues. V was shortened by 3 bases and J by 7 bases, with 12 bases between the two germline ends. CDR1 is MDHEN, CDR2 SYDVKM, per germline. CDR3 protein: CASSFSAANEAFF. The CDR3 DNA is TGTGCCAGCAGTTTCAGTGCGGCGAATGAAGCTTTCTTT.

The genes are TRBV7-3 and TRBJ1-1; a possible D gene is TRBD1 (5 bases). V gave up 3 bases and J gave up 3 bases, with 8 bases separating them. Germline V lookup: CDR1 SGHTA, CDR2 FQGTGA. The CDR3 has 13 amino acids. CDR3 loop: CASSLMGDTEAFF. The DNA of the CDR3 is TGTGCCAGCAGCTTGATGGGGGACACTGAAGCTTTCTTT.

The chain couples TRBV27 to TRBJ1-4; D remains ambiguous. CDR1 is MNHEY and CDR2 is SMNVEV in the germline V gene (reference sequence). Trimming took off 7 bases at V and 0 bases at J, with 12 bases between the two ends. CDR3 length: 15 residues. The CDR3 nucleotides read TGTGCCAGCAATAGGTTAGGAGCAACTAATGAAAAACTGTTTTTT. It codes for CASNRLGATNEKLFF.